This record looks at one T cell receptor (beta chain) sequence and its context. Its antigen is not identified. The sample originates from a study of T cells in Graves' hyperthyroidism and ophthalmopathy. Study-wide context: Peripheral blood was drawn at first diagnosis, prior to all treatment. The study's findings and limits: A median 6.5 months before onset, the model predicted ophthalmopathy.

Amplification yielded TCR beta CDR3 regions, with RNA transcripts as the source. HTBI primers were the set used in a first-round RT-PCR of the TCR CDR3. TCRdb re-derived calls from the multiplex PCR reads in MiXCR, one entry per CDR3 protein. The repertoire has 300,000 to 450,000 distinct CDR3 sequences, about 14% of them found once; the top ten carry 9.5% to 11%. Graves' hyperthyroidism qualified as stable when ophthalmopathy did not progress within 18 months. It was uncontrolled infection, other autoimmune disease, pregnancy or lactation that excluded patients. Germline V lookup: CDR1 MDHEN, CDR2 SYDVKM. This CDR3 has 12 amino acids. The V end was cut by 5 bases, the J end by 6 bases, with 7 bases between.

The TCR originated in a woman aged 55-70 years with Graves' hyperthyroidism. The sample taken for sequencing was blood. The chain is built from TRBV28 and TRBJ2-2; D unresolved. The CDR3 coding sequence is TGTGCCAGCAGTCCCCCGGCCGGGGAGCTGTTTTTT. This translates into CASSPPAGELFF.